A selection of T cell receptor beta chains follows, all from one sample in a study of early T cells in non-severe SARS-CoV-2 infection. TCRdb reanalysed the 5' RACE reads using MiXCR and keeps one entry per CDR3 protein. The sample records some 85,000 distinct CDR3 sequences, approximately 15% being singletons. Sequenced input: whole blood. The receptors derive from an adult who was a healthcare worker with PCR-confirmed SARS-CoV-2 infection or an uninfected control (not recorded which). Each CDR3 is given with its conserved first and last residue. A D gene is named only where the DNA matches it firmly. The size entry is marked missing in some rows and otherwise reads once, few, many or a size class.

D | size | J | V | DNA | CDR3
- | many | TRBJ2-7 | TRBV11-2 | TGTGCCAGCAGCTTAGTACATGCGGGACCCTACGAGCAGTACTTC | CASSLVHAGPYEQYF
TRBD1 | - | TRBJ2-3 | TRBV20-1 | TGCAGTGCCCCCAAACCGGGACAGGGGACCGCAGATACGCAGTATTTT | CSAPKPGQGTADTQYF
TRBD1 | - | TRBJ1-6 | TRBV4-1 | TGCGCCAGCAGCCAAGATGTAACAGGGGGACCCTCACCCCTCCACTTT | CASSQDVTGGPSPLHF
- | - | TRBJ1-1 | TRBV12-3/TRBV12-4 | TGTGCCAGCAGTTTAAAACAGCGGCATACTGAAGCTTTCTTT | CASSLKQRHTEAFF
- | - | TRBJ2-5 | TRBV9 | TGTGCCAGCAGCGGGGGGGACGAGACCCAGTACTTC | CASSGGDETQYF
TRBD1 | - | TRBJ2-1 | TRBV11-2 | TGTGCCAGCCGGGACAGCTCGTTCAATGAGCAGTTCTTC | CASRDSSFNEQFF
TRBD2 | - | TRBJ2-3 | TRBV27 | TGTGCCAGCAGTTTATCTAGCGGGGGGGGAGATACGCAGTATTTT | CASSLSSGGGDTQYF
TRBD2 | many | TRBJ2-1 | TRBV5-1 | TGCGCCAGCAGCGCGATGACTAGCGGGGGATTAGGGGATGAGCAGTTCTTC | CASSAMTSGGLGDEQFF
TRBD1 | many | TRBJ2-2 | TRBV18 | TGTGCCAGCTGCCGGGGACAGCTAAACACCGGGGAGCTGTTTTTT | CASCRGQLNTGELFF
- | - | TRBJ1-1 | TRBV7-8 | TGTGCCAGCAGCTTACAGGCGAGGGGTGGCACTGAAGCTTTCTTT | CASSLQARGGTEAFF
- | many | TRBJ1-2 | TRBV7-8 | TGTGCCAGCAGCCCCGACCGCAGGGCCAACTATGGCTACACCTTC | CASSPDRRANYGYTF
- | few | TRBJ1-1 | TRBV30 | TGTGCCTTAACAGTGATGAACACTGAAGCTTTCTTT | CALTVMNTEAFF
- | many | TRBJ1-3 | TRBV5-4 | TGTGCCAGCAGCTTGGTGCCGGGAAACACCATATATTTT | CASSLVPGNTIYF
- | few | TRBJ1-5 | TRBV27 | TGTGCCAGCAGGCTAAATCTTAATCAGCCCCAGCATTTT | CASRLNLNQPQHF
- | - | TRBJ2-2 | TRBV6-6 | TGTGCCAGCAGTTACGCAGGTTGGGAGGGGGAGCTGTTTTTT | CASSYAGWEGELFF
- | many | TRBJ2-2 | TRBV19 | TGTGCCAGTAGTATCCCGCGTGGGACGTGGAACACCGGGGAGCTGTTTTTT | CASSIPRGTWNTGELFF